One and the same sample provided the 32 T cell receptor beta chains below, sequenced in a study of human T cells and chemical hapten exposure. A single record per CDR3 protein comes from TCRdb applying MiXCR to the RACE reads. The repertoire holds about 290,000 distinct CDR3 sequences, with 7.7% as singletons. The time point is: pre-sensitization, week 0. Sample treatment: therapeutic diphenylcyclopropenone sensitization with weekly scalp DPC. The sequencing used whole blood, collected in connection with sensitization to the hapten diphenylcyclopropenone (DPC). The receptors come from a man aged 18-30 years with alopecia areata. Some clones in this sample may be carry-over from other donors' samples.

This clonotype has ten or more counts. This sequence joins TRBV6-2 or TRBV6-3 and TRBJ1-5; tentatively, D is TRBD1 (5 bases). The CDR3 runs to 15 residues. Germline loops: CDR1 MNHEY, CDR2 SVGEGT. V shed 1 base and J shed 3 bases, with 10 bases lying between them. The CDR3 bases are TGTGCCAGCAGTTACTTGGGACGGTTCAATCAGCCCCAGCATTTT. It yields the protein CASSYLGRFNQPQHF.

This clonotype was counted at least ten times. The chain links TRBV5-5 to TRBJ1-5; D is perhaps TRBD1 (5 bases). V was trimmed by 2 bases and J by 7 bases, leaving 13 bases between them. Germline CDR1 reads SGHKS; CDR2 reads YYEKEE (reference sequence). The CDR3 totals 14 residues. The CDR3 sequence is CASSFWGEGQPQHF. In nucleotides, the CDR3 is TGTGCCAGCAGCTTTTGGGGGGAGGGCCAGCCCCAGCATTTT.

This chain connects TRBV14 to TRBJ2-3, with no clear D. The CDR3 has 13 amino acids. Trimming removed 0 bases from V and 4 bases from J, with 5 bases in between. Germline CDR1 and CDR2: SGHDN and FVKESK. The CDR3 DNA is TGTGCCAGCAGCCAAGACTGGCCAGATACGCAGTATTTT. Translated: CASSQDWPDTQYF.

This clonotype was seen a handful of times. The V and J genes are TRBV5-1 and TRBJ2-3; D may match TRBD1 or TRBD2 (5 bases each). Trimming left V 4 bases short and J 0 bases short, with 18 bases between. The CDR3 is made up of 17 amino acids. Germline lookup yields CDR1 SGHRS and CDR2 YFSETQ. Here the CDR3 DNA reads TGCGCCAGCAGCGTAGGGGACCGCGCAGCTAGCACAGATACGCAGTATTTT. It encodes CASSVGDRAASTDTQYF.

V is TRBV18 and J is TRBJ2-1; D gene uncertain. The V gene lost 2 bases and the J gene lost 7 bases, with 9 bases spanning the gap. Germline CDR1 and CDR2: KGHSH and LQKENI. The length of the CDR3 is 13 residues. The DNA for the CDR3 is TGTGCCAGCTCACCAGGGTTTGGAAATGAGCAGTTCTTC. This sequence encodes CASSPGFGNEQFF.

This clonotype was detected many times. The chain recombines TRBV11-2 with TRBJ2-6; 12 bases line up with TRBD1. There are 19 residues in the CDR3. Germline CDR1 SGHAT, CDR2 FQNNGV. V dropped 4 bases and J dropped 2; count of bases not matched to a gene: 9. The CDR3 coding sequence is TGTGCCAGCAGCTCTAGGGTCCGGGACAGGGGGCCTGGGGCCAACGTCCTGACTTTC. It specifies CASSSRVRDRGPGANVLTF.

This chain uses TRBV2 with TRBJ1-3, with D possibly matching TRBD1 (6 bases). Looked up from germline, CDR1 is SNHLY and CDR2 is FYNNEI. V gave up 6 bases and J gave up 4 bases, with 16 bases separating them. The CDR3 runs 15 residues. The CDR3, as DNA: TGTGCCAGCAGACTTTATGGAGGGGGAGGAAACACCATATATTTT. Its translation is CASRLYGGGGNTIYF.

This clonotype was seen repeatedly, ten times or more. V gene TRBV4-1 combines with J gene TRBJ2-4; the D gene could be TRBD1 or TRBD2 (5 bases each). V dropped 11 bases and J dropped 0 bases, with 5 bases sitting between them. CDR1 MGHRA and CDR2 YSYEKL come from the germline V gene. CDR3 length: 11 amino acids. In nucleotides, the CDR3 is TGCGCCGGGACAGCCAAAAACATTCAGTACTTC. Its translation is CAGTAKNIQYF.

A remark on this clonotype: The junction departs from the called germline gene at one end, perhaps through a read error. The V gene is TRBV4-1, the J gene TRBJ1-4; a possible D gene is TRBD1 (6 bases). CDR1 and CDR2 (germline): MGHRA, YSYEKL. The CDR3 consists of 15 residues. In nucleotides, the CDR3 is TGCGCCGGCAGCCCAATAGGGACAAAAGTTCGAAAACTGTTTTTT. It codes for CAGSPIGTKVRKLFF.

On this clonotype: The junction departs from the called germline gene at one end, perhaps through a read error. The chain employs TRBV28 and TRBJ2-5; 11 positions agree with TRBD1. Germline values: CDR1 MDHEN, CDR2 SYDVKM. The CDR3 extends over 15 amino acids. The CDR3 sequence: CVSTSPGTGGETQYF. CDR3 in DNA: TGTGTCAGCACCTCCCCCGGGACAGGGGGAGAGACCCAGTACTTC. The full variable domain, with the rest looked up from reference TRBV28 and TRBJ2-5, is DVKVTQSSRYLVKRTGEKVFLECVQDMDHENMFWYRQDPGLGLRLIYFSYDVKMKEKGDIPEGYSVSREKKERFSLILESASTNQTSMYLCVSTSPGTGGETQYFGPGTRLLVL.

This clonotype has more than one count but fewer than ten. The CDR3 sequence is CASSYPRDRGNSPLHF. The CDR3 region has the DNA TGTGCCAGCAGTTACCCTCGGGACAGGGGTAATTCACCCCTCCACTTT. The chain has TRBV6-2 or TRBV6-3 and TRBJ1-6, with 10 bases matching TRBD1. The CDR3 totals 16 residues. V was clipped by 2 bases and J by 6 bases; unmatched bases: 4. Germline V gene data show CDR1 as MNHEY and CDR2 as SVGEGT.

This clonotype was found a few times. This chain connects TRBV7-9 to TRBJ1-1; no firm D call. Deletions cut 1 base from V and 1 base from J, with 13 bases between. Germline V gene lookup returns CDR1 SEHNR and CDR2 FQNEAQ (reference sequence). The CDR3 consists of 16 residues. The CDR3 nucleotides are TGTGCCAGCAGCTTAGGCGGGCGAGTGAGGAACACTGAAGCTTTCTTT. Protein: CASSLGGRVRNTEAFF.

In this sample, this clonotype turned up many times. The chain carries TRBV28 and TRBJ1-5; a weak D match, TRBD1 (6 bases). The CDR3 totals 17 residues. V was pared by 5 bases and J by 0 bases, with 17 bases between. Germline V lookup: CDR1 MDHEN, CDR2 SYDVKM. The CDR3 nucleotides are TGTGCCAGCAGTACCGCCCAGACAGGTTTTAGCAATCAGCCCCAGCATTTT. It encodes CASSTAQTGFSNQPQHF.

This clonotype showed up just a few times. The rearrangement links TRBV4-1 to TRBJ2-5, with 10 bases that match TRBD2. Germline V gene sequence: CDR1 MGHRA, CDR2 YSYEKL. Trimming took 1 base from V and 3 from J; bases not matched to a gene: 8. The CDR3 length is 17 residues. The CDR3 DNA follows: TGCGCCAGCAGCCAAGCGCTAGCGGGGGTGTTAAAAGAGACCCAGTACTTC. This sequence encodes CASSQALAGVLKETQYF.

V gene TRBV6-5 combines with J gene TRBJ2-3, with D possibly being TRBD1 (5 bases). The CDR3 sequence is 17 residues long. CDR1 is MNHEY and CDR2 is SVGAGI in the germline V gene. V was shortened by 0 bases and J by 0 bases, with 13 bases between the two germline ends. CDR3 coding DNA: TGTGCCAGCAGTTACTCTCAGGGTCCCAGTAGCACAGATACGCAGTATTTT. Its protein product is CASSYSQGPSSTDTQYF.

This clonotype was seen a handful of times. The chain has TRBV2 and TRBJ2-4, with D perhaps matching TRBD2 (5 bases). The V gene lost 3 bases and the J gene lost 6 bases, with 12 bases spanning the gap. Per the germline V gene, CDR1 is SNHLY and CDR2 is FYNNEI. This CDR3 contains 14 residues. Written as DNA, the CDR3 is TGTGCCAGCAGTGAGTCAAGGACTGGAAACATTCAGTACTTC. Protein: CASSESRTGNIQYF.

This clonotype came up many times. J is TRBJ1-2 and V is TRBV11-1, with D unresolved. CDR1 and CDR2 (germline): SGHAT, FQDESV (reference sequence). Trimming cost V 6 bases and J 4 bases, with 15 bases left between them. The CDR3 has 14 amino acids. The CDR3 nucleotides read TGTGCCAGCAGACCCTCCTCGACAATCTATGGCTACACCTTC. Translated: CASRPSSTIYGYTF.

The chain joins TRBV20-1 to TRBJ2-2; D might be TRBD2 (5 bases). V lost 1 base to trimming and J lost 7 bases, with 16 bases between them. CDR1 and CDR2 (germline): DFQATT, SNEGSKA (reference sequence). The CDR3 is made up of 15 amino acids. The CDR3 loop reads CSARVRASTIGELFF. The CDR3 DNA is TGCAGTGCTAGAGTGCGGGCCTCAACTATCGGGGAGCTGTTTTTT.

The CDR3 nucleotides read TGTGCCAGCAGCGTAGGCCCTAGCGGCGAGCAGTACGTC. It specifies CASSVGPSGEQYV. The rearrangement uses TRBV9 and TRBJ2-7; 7 bases agree with TRBD2. The germline gives CDR1 SGDLS, CDR2 YYNGEE. This CDR3 has 13 amino acids. The ends lost 0 bases at V and 6 bases at J; junction bases unmatched: 3.

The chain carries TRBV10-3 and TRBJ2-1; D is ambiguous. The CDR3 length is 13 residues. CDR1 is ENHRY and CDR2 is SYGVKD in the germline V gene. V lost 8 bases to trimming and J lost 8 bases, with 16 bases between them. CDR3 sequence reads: CAIGHTPRYEQFF. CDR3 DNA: TGTGCCATCGGGCATACTCCTAGGTATGAGCAGTTCTTC.

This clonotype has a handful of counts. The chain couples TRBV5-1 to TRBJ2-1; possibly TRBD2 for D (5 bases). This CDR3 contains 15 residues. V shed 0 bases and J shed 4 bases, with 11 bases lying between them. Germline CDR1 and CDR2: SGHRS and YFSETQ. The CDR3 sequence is CASSLAGVGYNEQFF. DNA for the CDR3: TGCGCCAGCAGCTTGGCCGGGGTCGGGTACAATGAGCAGTTCTTC.

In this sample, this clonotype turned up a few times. The CDR3 spells CASSYERGAYEQYV. CDR3 nucleotide sequence: TGTGCCAGCAGTTACGAGCGGGGAGCCTACGAGCAGTACGTC. The genes are TRBV6-2 or TRBV6-3 and TRBJ2-7, with TRBD2 identical over 7 bases. V dropped 2 bases and J dropped 2; count of bases not matched to a gene: 3. Germline CDR1 is MNHEY and CDR2 is SVGEGT. CDR3 length: 14 residues.

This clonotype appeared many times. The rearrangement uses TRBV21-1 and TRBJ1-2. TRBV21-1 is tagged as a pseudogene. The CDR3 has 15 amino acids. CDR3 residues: CASSKYREEAYGYTF. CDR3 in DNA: TGTGCCAGCAGCAAATACAGAGAGGAAGCCTATGGCTACACCTTC.

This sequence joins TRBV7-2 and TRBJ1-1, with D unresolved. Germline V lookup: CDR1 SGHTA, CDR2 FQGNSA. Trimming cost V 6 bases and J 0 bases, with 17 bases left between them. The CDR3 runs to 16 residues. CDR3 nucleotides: TGTGCCAGCAGGACATCCCTTCACTTCATGAACACTGAAGCTTTCTTT. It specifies CASRTSLHFMNTEAFF. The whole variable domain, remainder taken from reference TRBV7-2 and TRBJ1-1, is GAGVSQSPSNKVTEKGKDVELRCDPISGHTALYWYRQSLGQGLEFLIYFQGNSAPDKSGLPSDRFSAERTGGSVSTLTIQRTQQEDSAVYLCASRTSLHFMNTEAFFGQGTRLTVV.

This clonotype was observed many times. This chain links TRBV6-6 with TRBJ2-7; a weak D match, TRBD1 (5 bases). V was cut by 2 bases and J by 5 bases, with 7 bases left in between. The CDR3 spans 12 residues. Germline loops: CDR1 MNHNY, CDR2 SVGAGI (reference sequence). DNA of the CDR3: TGTGCCAGCAGTTACGCAGGGAACGAGCAGTACTTC. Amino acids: CASSYAGNEQYF.

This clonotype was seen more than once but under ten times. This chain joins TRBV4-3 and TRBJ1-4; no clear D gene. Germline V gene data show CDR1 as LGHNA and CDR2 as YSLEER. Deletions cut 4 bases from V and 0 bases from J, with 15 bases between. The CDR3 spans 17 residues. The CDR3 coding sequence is TGCGCCAGCAGCCCCCGAGGGCACCGTGCAACTAATGAAAAACTGTTTTTT. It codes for CASSPRGHRATNEKLFF.

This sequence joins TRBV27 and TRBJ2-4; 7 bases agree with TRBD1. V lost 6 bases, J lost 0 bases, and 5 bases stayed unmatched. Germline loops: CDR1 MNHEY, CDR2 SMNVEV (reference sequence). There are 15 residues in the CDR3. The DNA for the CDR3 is TGTGCCAGCAGAGACAGGGTGGGAGCCAAAAACATTCAGTACTTC. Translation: CASRDRVGAKNIQYF.

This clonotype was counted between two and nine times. The CDR3 protein is CASSRPVAASTQYF. The CDR3 nucleotides read TGTGCCAGCAGCCGGCCAGTCGCGGCGAGTACGCAGTATTTT. The V and J genes are TRBV7-9 and TRBJ2-3, with D unresolved. This CDR3 contains 14 residues. Trimming took off 5 bases at V and 8 bases at J, with 17 bases between the two ends. CDR1 and CDR2 from the germline V gene are SEHNR and FQNEAQ (reference sequence).

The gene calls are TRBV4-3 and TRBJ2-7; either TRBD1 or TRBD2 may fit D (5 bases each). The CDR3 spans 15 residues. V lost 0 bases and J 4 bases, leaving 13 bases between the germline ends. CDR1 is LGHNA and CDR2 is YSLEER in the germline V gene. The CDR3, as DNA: TGCGCCAGCAGCCAAGATAGCCAGGGAGTATACGAGCAGTACTTC. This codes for CASSQDSQGVYEQYF.

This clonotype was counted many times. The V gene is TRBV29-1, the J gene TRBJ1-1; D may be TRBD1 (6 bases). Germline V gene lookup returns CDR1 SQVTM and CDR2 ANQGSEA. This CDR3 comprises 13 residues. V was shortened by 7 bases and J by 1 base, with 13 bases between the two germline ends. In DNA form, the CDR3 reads TGCAGCGCTATGGGACACCCGAACACTGAAGCTTTCTTT. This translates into CSAMGHPNTEAFF.

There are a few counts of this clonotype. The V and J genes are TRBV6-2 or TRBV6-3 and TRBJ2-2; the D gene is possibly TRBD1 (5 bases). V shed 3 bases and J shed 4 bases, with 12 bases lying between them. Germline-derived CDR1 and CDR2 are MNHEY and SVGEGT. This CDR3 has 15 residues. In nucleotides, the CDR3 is TGTGCCAGCAGTTATCTGGACATCCCCACCGGGGAGCTGTTTTTT. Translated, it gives CASSYLDIPTGELFF.

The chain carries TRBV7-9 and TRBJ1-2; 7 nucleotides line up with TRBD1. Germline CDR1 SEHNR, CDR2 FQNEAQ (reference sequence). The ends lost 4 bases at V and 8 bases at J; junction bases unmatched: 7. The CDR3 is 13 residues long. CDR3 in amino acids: CASSSETGVGYTF. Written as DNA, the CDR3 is TGTGCCAGCAGCTCAGAAACAGGGGTCGGCTACACCTTC. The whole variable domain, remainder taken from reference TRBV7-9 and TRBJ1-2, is DTGVSQNPRHKITKRGQNVTFRCDPISEHNRLYWYRQTLGQGPEFLTYFQNEAQLEKSRLLSDRFSAERPKGSFSTLEIQRTEQGDSAMYLCASSSETGVGYTFGSGTRLTVV.